Listed here are 9 T cell receptor beta chains from one sample, sequenced in a study of blood T cell repertoires in COVID-19. Profiled with immunoSEQ multiplex PCR; TCRdb holds only in-frame clones, not every one. Among 120,000 to 150,000 clones, 80% to 90% were seen once, and the ten largest hold roughly 3.2%. What was sequenced was peripheral blood. The receptor source for this set is a woman aged 60-70 years with active COVID-19.

This CDR3 reads CSVGETGSYEKLFF. CDR3 DNA: TGCAGCGTAGGTGAAACAGGGTCGTATGAAAAACTGTTTTTT. The V gene is TRBV29-1, the J gene TRBJ1-4; D perhaps matches TRBD1 (6 bases). Per the germline V gene, CDR1 is SQVTM and CDR2 is ANQGSEA. The CDR3 loop spans 14 amino acids. The germline V and J ends were trimmed by 6 bases and 6 bases, with 17 bases remaining between them.

The count of this clone is one. CDR3 region: CASSRDHFSPVTLKREYNEQFF. CDR3 nucleotides: TGTGCCAGCAGCCGAGATCACTTCTCCCCCGTGACACTTAAGCGGGAGTACAATGAGCAGTTCTTC. The J gene is TRBJ2-1, the V gene TRBV3-1 (or the pseudogene TRBV3-2); 8 positions match TRBD2. Germline lookup yields CDR1 LGHDT and CDR2 YNNKEL (reference sequence). V shed 4 bases, J shed 4 bases, and the junction held 27 bases outside the gene matches. The CDR3 runs 22 residues.

This clone showed up just once. The chain combines TRBV5-1 with TRBJ2-7; tentatively, D is TRBD1 (7 bases). This CDR3 has 15 amino acids. V lost 4 bases to trimming and J lost 4 bases, with 18 bases between them. Germline CDR1 is SGHRS and CDR2 is YFSETQ. CDR3 sequence: CASSPAGGYLYEQYF. The CDR3 region has the DNA TGCGCCAGCAGCCCTGCAGGGGGGTATTTGTACGAGCAGTACTTC.

The genes are TRBV28 and TRBJ2-1; the match to TRBD2 covers 11 bases. Germline lookup yields CDR1 MDHEN and CDR2 SYDVKM. V lost 7 bases and J lost 7; bases outside the gene matches: 9. The CDR3 has 15 residues. The CDR3 DNA sequence: TGTGCCAGCACCATAGCGGGAGGGCCTCGGAATGAGCAGTTCTTC. Its protein is CASTIAGGPRNEQFF.

CDR3 in DNA: TGCGCCAGCAGCTCGGGGACAGGCTTCAATCAGCCCCAGCATTTT. As protein: CASSSGTGFNQPQHF. The chain combines TRBV5-1 with TRBJ1-5, with 8 bases fitting TRBD1. Germline trimming cut 3 bases from V and 3 bases from J; bases unmatched to any gene: 5. This CDR3 comprises 15 residues. Germline loops: CDR1 SGHRS, CDR2 YFSETQ.

The chain recombines TRBV14 with TRBJ2-7; TRBD1 agrees at 12 bases. The CDR3 sequence is 14 residues long. V gave up 5 bases and J gave up 6 bases; unmatched junction bases: 5. Germline-derived CDR1 and CDR2 are SGHDN and FVKESK. CDR3 nucleotides: TGTGCCAGCAGCACCCGGGACAGGGGGCGCGAGCAGTACTTC. Encoded protein: CASSTRDRGREQYF.

The chain couples TRBV7-2 to TRBJ2-7, with 8 bases aligning to TRBD2. The ends lost 5 bases at V and 1 base at J; junction bases unmatched: 7. This CDR3 has 15 amino acids. The germline V gene has CDR1 SGHTA and CDR2 FQGNSA. CDR3 DNA sequence: TGTGCCAGCAGCGCCACGGGGGGGTGGTCCTACGAGCAGTACTTC. Encoded protein: CASSATGGWSYEQYF.

This clone was counted only a few times. The rearrangement joins TRBV5-3 to TRBJ1-6, with TRBD1 matching over 7 bases. TRBV5-3 counts as an open reading frame of uncertain function. The CDR3 runs 16 residues. J lost 10 bases, V lost 4 bases, and 14 bases had no gene match. The CDR3 reads CARSPNRDSPPSPLHF. CDR3 nucleotide sequence: TGTGCCAGAAGCCCGAACCGGGACAGTCCCCCGTCACCCCTCCACTTT.

The genes are TRBV5-1 and TRBJ2-7; TRBD1 aligns across 8 bases. The CDR3 spans 15 residues. After removal of 0 bases from V and 0 bases from J, the junction contained 2 bases not matched to a gene. The germline gives CDR1 SGHRS, CDR2 YFSETQ. The CDR3 bases are TGCGCCAGCAGCTTGGCAGGGACAGGCTCCTACGAGCAGTACTTC. It is translated as CASSLAGTGSYEQYF.